The sequence of this TCR beta chain was determined in a study of shared clonotypes between healthy human individuals. This clone was detected ten times or more. Its cognate antigen is unknown. Overall study results and limits: Non-shared clonotypes had lower generation probabilities than clonotypes shared by all four sorted-subset donors. Some naive CD4 clonotypes, roughly 5%, turned up in common across a handful of donors. It was only blood that was sampled, and tissue repertoires likely differ.

The germline CDR1 and CDR2 sequences are MGHRA and YSYEKL. V lost 4 bases and J 5 bases, leaving 11 bases between the germline ends. The CDR3 loop spans 13 amino acids. Each PCR replicate from the sorted subsets contained about 200 ng DNA, which is tens of thousands of T cell genomes. Using immunoSEQ multiplex PCR, the repertoire was profiled, and TCRdb retains in-frame clones only, with some absent. Altogether 800,000 to 1,200,000 clones are present, 75% to 80% being singletons, with the ten largest covering around 0.47%. Sample: memory CD4+ T cells from PBMCs. Subset: CD45RA-negative fraction. The receptor's source is a man younger than 30 in good health. Some clones in this sample may be carry-over from other donors' samples. The J gene is TRBJ1-1, the V gene TRBV4-1, with D maybe TRBD1 (5 bases). The chain's CDR3 is CASSRGPGTEAFF. CDR3 coding DNA: TGCGCCAGCAGCCGCGGGCCAGGGACTGAAGCTTTCTTT.